The following is a TCR beta chain sequence with its context. The antigen remains unidentified. The CDR3 has 14 residues. CDR1 is SGHRS and CDR2 is YFSETQ in the germline V gene. V was shortened by 0 bases and J by 1 base, with 7 bases between the two germline ends. Assay used: immunoSEQ multiplex PCR; TCRdb lists only in-frame clones, some missing. Of about 110,000 clones in the sample, about 94% were seen once. This sample is drawn from a study of T cell responses to AZD1222 COVID-19 vaccine. Study findings and constraints: The span of vaccine-associated CD4 TCRs extended across spike, with dominance at 160-218 and 743-854. Reportedly, nearly half of unique spike TCRs recognized epitopes outside B.1.351/B.1.1.7 mutations. Repertoire samples came only from after the peak T cell response. The study found Spike-specific TCR breadth and depth rose after two AZD1222 doses.

The sequence was collected from an adult who received the AZD1222 COVID-19 vaccine. The source material was peripheral blood, sampled 28 days after the second AZD1222 dose. The rearrangement links TRBV5-1 to TRBJ1-1; no clear D. As DNA, the CDR3 is TGCGCCAGCAGCTTGGATAAGGGGAACACTGAAGCTTTCTTT. Translating it yields CASSLDKGNTEAFF. The variable domain in full, with the rest retrieved from reference TRBV5-1 and TRBJ1-1, is KAGVTQTPRYLIKTRGQQVTLSCSPISGHRSVSWYQQTPGQGLQFLFEYFSETQRNKGNFPGRFSGRQFSNSRSEMNVSTLELGDSALYLCASSLDKGNTEAFFGQGTRLTVV.